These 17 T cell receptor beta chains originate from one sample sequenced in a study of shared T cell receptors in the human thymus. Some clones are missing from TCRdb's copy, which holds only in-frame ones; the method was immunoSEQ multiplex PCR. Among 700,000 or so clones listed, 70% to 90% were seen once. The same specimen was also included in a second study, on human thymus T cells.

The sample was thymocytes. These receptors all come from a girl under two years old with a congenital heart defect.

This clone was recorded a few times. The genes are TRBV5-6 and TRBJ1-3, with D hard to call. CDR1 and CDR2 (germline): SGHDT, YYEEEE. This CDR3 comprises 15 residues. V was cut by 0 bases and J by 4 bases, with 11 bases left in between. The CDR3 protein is CASSLVSGRGNTIYF. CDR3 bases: TGTGCCAGCAGCTTGGTGTCGGGTCGCGGAAACACCATATATTTT. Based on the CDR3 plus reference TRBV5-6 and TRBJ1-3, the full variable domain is DAGVTQSPTHLIKTRGQQVTLRCSPKSGHDTVSWYQQALGQGPQFIFQYYEEEERQRGNFPDRFSGHQFPNYSSELNVNALLLGDSALYLCASSLVSGRGNTIYFGEGSWLTVV.

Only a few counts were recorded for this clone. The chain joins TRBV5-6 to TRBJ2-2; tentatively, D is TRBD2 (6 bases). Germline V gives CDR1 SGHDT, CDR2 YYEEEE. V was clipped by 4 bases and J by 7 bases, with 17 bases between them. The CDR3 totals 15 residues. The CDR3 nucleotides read TGTGCCAGCAGCAGAAGGATCGGGGACTTCGGGGAGCTGTTTTTT. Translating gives CASSRRIGDFGELFF.

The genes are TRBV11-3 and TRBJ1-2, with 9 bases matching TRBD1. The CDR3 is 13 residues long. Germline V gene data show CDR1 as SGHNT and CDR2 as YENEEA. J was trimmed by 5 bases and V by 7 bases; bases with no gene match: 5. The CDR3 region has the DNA TGTGCCAGCATCGGGACAGGGAAGTATGGCTACACCTTC. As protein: CASIGTGKYGYTF. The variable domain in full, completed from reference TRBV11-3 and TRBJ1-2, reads EAGVVQSPRYKIIEKKQPVAFWCNPISGHNTLYWYLQNLGQGPELLIRYENEEAVDDSQLPKDRFSAERLKGVDSTLKIQPAELGDSAVYLCASIGTGKYGYTFGSGTRLTVV.

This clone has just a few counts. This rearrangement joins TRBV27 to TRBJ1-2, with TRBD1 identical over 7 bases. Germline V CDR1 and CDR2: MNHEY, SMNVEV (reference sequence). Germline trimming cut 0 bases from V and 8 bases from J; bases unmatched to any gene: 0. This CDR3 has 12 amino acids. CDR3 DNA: TGTGCCAGCAGTTTATCAGGGGGCGGCTACACCTTC. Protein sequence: CASSLSGGGYTF.

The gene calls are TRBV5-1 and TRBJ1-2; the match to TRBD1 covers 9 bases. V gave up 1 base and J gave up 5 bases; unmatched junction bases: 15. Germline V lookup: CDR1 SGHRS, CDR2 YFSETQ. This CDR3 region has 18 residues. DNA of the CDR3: TGCGCCAGCAGCTTGTGGGGGGGCCGAACAGGGGGCCTTTATGGCTACACCTTC. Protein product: CASSLWGGRTGGLYGYTF.

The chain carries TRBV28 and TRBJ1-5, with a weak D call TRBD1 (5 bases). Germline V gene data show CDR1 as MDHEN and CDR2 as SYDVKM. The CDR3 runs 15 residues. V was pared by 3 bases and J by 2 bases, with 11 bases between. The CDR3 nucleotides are TGTGCCAGCAGTTTCTGGGGGGGTGGCAATCAGCCCCAGCATTTT. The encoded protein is CASSFWGGGNQPQHF.

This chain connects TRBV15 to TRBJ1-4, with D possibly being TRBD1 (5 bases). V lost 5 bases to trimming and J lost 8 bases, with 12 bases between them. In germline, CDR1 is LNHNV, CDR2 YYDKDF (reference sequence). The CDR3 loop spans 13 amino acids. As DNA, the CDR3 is TGTGCCACCAGCCCGCCAGGGCACGAAAAACTGTTTTTT. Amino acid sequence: CATSPPGHEKLFF. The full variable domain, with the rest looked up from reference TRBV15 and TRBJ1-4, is DAMVIQNPRYQVTQFGKPVTLSCSQTLNHNVMYWYQQKSSQAPKLLFHYYDKDFNNEADTPDNFQSRRPNTSFCFLDIRSPGLGDTAMYLCATSPPGHEKLFFGSGTQLSVL.

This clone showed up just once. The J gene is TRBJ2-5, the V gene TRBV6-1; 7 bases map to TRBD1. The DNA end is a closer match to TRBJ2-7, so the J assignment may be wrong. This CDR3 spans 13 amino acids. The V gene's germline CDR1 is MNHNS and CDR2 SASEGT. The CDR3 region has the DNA TGTGCCAGCAGTGGACAGGGACGGGACGAGCAGTACTTC. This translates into CASSGQGRDEQYF.

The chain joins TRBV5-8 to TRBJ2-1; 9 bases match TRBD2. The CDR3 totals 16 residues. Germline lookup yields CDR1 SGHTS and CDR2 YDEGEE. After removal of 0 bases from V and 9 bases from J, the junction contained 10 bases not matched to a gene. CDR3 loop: CASSLDSSGGCGEQFF. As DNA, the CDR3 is TGTGCCAGCAGCTTGGATAGTAGCGGGGGATGCGGTGAGCAGTTCTTC.

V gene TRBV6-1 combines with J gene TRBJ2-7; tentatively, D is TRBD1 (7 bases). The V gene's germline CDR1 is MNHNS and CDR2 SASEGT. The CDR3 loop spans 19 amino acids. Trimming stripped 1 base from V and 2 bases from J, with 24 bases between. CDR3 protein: CASSEESQAGQIFPYEQYF. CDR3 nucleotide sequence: TGTGCCAGCAGTGAAGAAAGTCAGGCGGGACAGATCTTCCCCTACGAGCAGTACTTC.

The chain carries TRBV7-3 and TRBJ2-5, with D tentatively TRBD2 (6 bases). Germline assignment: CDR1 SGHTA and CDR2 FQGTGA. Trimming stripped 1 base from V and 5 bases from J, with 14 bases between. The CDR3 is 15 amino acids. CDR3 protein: CASSLIGSGGETQYF. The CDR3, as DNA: TGTGCCAGCAGCTTAATAGGGTCAGGAGGGGAGACCCAGTACTTC. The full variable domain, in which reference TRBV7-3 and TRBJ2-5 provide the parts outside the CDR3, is GAGVSQTPSNKVTEKGKYVELRCDPISGHTALYWYRQSLGQGPEFLIYFQGTGAADDSGLPNDRFFAVRPEGSVSTLKIQRTERGDSAVYLCASSLIGSGGETQYFGPGTRLLVL.

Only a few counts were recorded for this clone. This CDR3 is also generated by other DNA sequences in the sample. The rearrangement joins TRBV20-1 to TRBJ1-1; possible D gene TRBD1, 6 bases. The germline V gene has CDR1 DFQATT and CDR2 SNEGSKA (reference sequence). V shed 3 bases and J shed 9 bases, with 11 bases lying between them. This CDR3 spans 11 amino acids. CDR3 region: CSARDRRKAFF. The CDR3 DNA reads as TGCAGTGCTAGGGACAGAAGAAAAGCTTTCTTT.

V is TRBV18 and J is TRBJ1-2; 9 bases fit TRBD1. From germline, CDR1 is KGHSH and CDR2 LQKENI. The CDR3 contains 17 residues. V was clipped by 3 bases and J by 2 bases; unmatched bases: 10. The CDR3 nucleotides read TGTGCCAGCTCACCGCGAAGGAAAGGGACAGGGAACTATGGCTACACCTTC. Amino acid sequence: CASSPRRKGTGNYGYTF.

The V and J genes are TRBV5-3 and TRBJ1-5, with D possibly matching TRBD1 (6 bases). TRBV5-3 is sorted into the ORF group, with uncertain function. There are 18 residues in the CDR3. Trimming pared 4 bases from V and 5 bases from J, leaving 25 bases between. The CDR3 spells CARSPHTPGHRCYQPQHF. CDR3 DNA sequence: TGTGCCAGAAGCCCGCATACCCCGGGACACCGGTGCTATCAGCCCCAGCATTTT.

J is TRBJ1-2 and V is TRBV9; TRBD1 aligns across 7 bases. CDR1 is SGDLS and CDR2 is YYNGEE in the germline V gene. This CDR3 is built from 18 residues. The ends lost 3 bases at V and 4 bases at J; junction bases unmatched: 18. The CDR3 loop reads CASSAGSPWDRAFYGYTF. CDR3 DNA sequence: TGTGCCAGCAGCGCCGGCTCCCCCTGGGACAGAGCATTCTATGGCTACACCTTC.

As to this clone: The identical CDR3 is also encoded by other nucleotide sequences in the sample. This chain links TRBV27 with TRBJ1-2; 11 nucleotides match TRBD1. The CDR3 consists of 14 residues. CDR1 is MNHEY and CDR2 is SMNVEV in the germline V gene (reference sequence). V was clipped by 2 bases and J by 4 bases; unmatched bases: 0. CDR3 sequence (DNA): TGTGCCAGCAGTTTAGGGACAGGGGGCTATGGCTACACCTTC. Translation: CASSLGTGGYGYTF.

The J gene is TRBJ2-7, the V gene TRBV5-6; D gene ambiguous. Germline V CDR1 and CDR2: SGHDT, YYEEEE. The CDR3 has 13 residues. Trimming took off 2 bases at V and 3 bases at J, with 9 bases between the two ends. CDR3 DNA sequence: TGTGCCAGCAGCTTACGCCACGGCTACGAGCAGTACTTC. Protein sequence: CASSLRHGYEQYF.